This is a list of T cell receptor beta chains from one sample in a study of blood T cell repertoires in COVID-19. Clones were sequenced by immunoSEQ multiplex PCR, and TCRdb holds only the in-frame ones, with some missing. The sample contains 70,000 to 100,000 clones, roughly 80% of which appear only once. Sequenced input: peripheral blood. The receptors derive from an elderly woman with acute or convalescent COVID-19. CDR3s include the opening cysteine and the closing phenylalanine or tryptophan. The D gene is left open where the match is weak. Expanded clones are given a class, and other clones once, few, many or no size at all.

TRBJ1-3 | NA | NA | TRBV5-5 | CASSLAGVNGNTIYF | TGTGCCAGCAGCTTGGCCGGGGTCAATGGAAACACCATATATTTT
TRBJ1-1 | few | TRBD1 | TRBV12-5 | CASAPDRGLNTEAFF | TGTGCTAGTGCCCCTGACAGGGGGCTGAACACTGAAGCTTTCTTT
TRBJ2-2 | NA | NA | TRBV5-1 | CASSLVSQPTGELFF | TGCGCCAGCAGCTTGGTCAGTCAACCCACCGGGGAGCTGTTTTTT
TRBJ1-1 | NA | TRBD1 | TRBV11-3 | CASSVSGTGNTEAFF | TGTGCCAGCAGCGTTTCCGGGACAGGTAACACTGAAGCTTTCTTT
TRBJ1-6 | NA | TRBD1 | TRBV27 | CASRQITGVNSPLHF | TGTGCCAGCAGGCAAATCACAGGGGTCAATTCACCCCTCCACTTT
TRBJ1-2 | NA | TRBD1 | TRBV28 | CASGQGAYGYTF | TGTGCCAGCGGACAGGGGGCATATGGCTACACCTTC
TRBJ2-2 | NA | NA | TRBV7-9 | CASSSDRDANTGELFF | TGTGCCAGCAGCTCGGACAGAGACGCGAACACCGGGGAGCTGTTTTTT
TRBJ2-7 | NA | NA | TRBV6-2/TRBV6-3 | CASSYYGSGVSYEQYF | TGTGCCAGCAGTTACTATGGGAGTGGCGTCTCCTACGAGCAGTACTTC
TRBJ2-7 | NA | TRBD1 | TRBV9 | CASSVGQGAVEQYF | TGTGCCAGCAGCGTAGGGCAGGGGGCCGTCGAGCAGTACTTC
TRBJ1-3 | few | NA | TRBV7-9 | CASSLDSPWTIYF | TGTGCCAGCAGCTTGGACTCTCCCTGGACCATATATTTT
TRBJ2-1 | NA | TRBD2 | TRBV28 | CASSAPPTSDEQFF | TGTGCCAGCAGTGCCCCCCCTACTAGCGATGAGCAGTTCTTC
TRBJ1-1 | NA | NA | TRBV4-1 | CASSHLTHQNTEAFF | TGCGCCAGCAGCCATCTCACTCACCAGAACACTGAAGCTTTCTTT
TRBJ1-2 | NA | NA | TRBV12-3/TRBV12-4 | CASSLIRGDGYTF | TGTGCCAGCAGTTTAATAAGGGGTGATGGCTACACCTTC
TRBJ1-1 | NA | NA | TRBV4-1 | CASSPRGNTEAFF | TGCGCCAGCAGCCCCAGGGGGAACACTGAAGCTTTCTTT
TRBJ1-2 | NA | NA | TRBV12-3/TRBV12-4 | CASSLQGHGYTF | TGTGCCAGCAGCTTACAGGGCCATGGCTACACCTTC
TRBJ2-1 | NA | NA | TRBV9 | CASSVDPLFVEQFF | TGTGCCAGCAGCGTAGATCCCCTTTTCGTGGAGCAGTTCTTC
TRBJ1-5 | NA | TRBD1 | TRBV5-6 | CASSLSEGGGWDQPQHF | TGTGCCAGCAGCTTGTCGGAAGGGGGCGGATGGGATCAGCCCCAGCATTTT
TRBJ2-7 | NA | NA | TRBV2 | CASSVSHEQYF | TGTGCCAGCAGTGTAAGCCACGAGCAGTACTTC
TRBJ1-5 | NA | TRBD1 | TRBV2 | CASISGGGQGVGPQHF | TGTGCCAGTATAAGTGGGGGGGGACAGGGTGTAGGGCCCCAGCATTTT
TRBJ1-5 | NA | NA | TRBV7-2 | CASSLGLFETGCETQPQHF | TGTGCCAGCAGCTTAGGGCTCTTCGAAACAGGATGTGAGACCCAGCCCCAGCATTTT
TRBJ1-5 | NA | TRBD1 | TRBV6-5 | CASSPRQGYQPQHF | TGTGCCAGCAGCCCCAGACAGGGTTACCAGCCCCAGCATTTT
TRBJ1-5 | once | NA | TRBV28 | CASSLLQLSNQPQHF | TGTGCCAGCAGTTTATTACAGCTTAGCAATCAGCCCCAGCATTTT
TRBJ1-1 | NA | NA | TRBV11-3 | CASSLPHAGTGGAFF | TGTGCCAGCAGCTTACCCCACGCAGGGACCGGGGGAGCTTTCTTT
TRBJ2-6 | NA | NA | TRBV18 | CASSPQGTGANVLTF | TGTGCCAGCTCACCTCAGGGAACTGGGGCCAACGTCCTGACTTTC
TRBJ1-2 | NA | NA | TRBV15 | CATSSREGGYTF | TGTGCCACCAGCAGCCGCGAGGGTGGCTACACCTTC
TRBJ2-2 | NA | TRBD1 | TRBV11-3 | CASSSGGTGPGELFF | TGTGCCAGCAGCTCAGGAGGGACAGGGCCCGGGGAGCTGTTTTTT
TRBJ1-4 | NA | TRBD1 | TRBV28 | CASLTGGLDEKLFF | TGTGCCAGCTTAACAGGGGGTTTAGATGAAAAACTGTTTTTT
TRBJ2-2 | NA | TRBD1 | TRBV3-1/TRBV3-2 | CASSQPRGTGVTGELFF | TGTGCCAGCAGCCAACCCCGGGGGACAGGGGTAACCGGGGAGCTGTTTTTT
TRBJ2-4 | NA | NA | TRBV6-5 | CASRTWVEENIQYF | TGTGCCAGCAGGACATGGGTGGAAGAAAACATTCAGTACTTC
TRBJ1-2 | NA | TRBD1 | TRBV10-1 | CASKQGADGYTF | TGCGCCAGCAAACAGGGGGCAGATGGCTACACCTTC
TRBJ2-5 | NA | TRBD2 | TRBV5-1 | CASRRGGGSAETQYF | TGCGCCAGCAGGCGGGGCGGGGGATCGGCAGAGACCCAGTACTTC
TRBJ1-2 | few | NA | TRBV30 | CAWSLLMRYSNYGYTF | TGTGCCTGGAGTCTACTGATGCGCTATTCAAACTATGGCTACACCTTC
TRBJ2-2 | NA | NA | TRBV18 | CASSPLQGELFF | TGTGCCAGCTCACCACTCCAAGGGGAGCTGTTTTTT
TRBJ2-2 | NA | TRBD2 | TRBV10-3 | CAISSGGPNTGELFF | TGTGCCATCAGTAGCGGGGGGCCGAACACCGGGGAGCTGTTTTTT
TRBJ1-2 | NA | NA | TRBV4-2 | CASSQEGGDYGYTF | TGTGCCAGCAGCCAAGAAGGAGGGGATTATGGCTACACCTTC
TRBJ2-5 | NA | NA | TRBV25-1 | CAASKTGAQETQYF | TGTGCCGCTTCAAAGACAGGAGCCCAAGAGACCCAGTACTTC
TRBJ1-4 | NA | NA | TRBV24-1 | CATSAGQPGSEKLFF | TGTGCCACCAGTGCCGGACAGCCAGGTTCGGAAAAACTGTTTTTT
TRBJ1-5 | NA | TRBD1 | TRBV16 | CASSLTGGDQPQHF | TGTGCCAGCAGCCTAACAGGGGGGGATCAGCCCCAGCATTTT
TRBJ1-1 | NA | NA | TRBV5-1 | CASSLGEQRNTEAFF | TGCGCCAGCAGCTTGGGGGAGCAACGGAACACTGAAGCTTTCTTT
TRBJ2-3 | once | TRBD1 | TRBV19 | CATLRQGAQDTQYF | TGTGCCACCCTAAGACAGGGGGCACAAGATACGCAGTATTTT
TRBJ2-6 | NA | NA | TRBV7-3 | CASSESGGSWANVLTF | TGTGCCAGCAGCGAATCGGGGGGCTCTTGGGCCAACGTCCTGACTTTC
TRBJ1-4 | once | TRBD1 | TRBV3-1/TRBV3-2 | CASRQGGNEKLFF | TGTGCCAGCCGACAGGGCGGTAATGAAAAACTGTTTTTT